The TCR beta chain under discussion was sequenced for a study of CXCR3-negative and CXCR3-positive naive CD8 T cells. Study as a whole: The libraries together contributed 110 million to 150 million TRB reads, each supplying about 1.5 +/- 0.3 million. Study conclusions and caveats: TRBV-TRBJ usage matched between naive CXCR3-negative and CXCR3-positive cells but not between memory cells. CXCR3-positive naive cells carried more hydrophobic TRB CDR3s than CXCR3-negative ones. Both of the naive subsets showed about the same high diversity, but memory CD8+ cells had much less.

A remark on this clonotype: Its antigen is unknown.

The authors made the TRB cDNA libraries by 5' RACE using UMI labels. TCRdb re-called the 5' RACE reads; one entry per CDR3 protein, DNA not given. The ten top clones account for more than 0.35%, within a sample of roughly 100,000 distinct CDR3 sequences. In germline, CDR1 is SGHRS, CDR2 YFSETQ. The CDR3 totals 16 residues. Naive CD8+ T lymphocytes were specified as CD45RO-CCR7+CD27+CD95-. Sequencing was performed on naive CXCR3+ CD8+ T cells from blood. The subset was: CD45RO-CCR7+CD27+CD95- naive CD8+ T cells expressing CXCR3 (TNR3+). This receptor was taken from a human donor in good health. Some clones in this sample may be carry-over from other donors' samples. The chain is built from TRBV5-1 and TRBJ1-1; TCRdb lists TRBD1, though no DNA is available to test this call. The CDR3 sequence is CASSFVPGALDTEAFF.